The rows below give T cell receptor beta chains drawn from one sample of a study of shared clonotypes between healthy human individuals. Only in-frame clones appear in the TCRdb table, and some are missing; sequencing was by immunoSEQ multiplex PCR. The data contain fewer than 3 million clones, 80% to 95% of them singletons. Sequenced material: naive CD4+ T cells from PBMCs. All receptors come from a man between 18 and 35 years old in good health. Some clones in this sample may be carry-over from other donors' samples. Both conserved end residues are part of each CDR3. The size of a clone is reported for some rows only, either as once, few or many, or as a class for expanded clones.

CDR3 protein: CASSLNTPYEQYF
clone size: NA
J gene: TRBJ2-7
V gene: TRBV11-2

CDR3 protein: CASSFSTTGPYNEQFF
clone size: NA
J gene: TRBJ2-1
V gene: TRBV7-3

CDR3 protein: CASSILGAGGEQYF
clone size: NA
J gene: TRBJ2-7
V gene: TRBV5-6

CDR3 protein: CASSYPRGFNEQFF
clone size: NA
J gene: TRBJ2-1
V gene: TRBV6-5

CDR3 protein: CASIPLGAGVLKETQYF
clone size: NA
J gene: TRBJ2-5
V gene: TRBV9

CDR3 protein: CASKGQENTEAFF
clone size: NA
J gene: TRBJ1-1
V gene: TRBV4-2

CDR3 protein: CASSLEPTGGTETQYF
clone size: NA
J gene: TRBJ2-5
V gene: TRBV5-1

CDR3 protein: CASSLLAMNEQFF
clone size: NA
J gene: TRBJ2-1
V gene: TRBV7-9

CDR3 protein: CSVYGTDQETQYF
clone size: NA
J gene: TRBJ2-5
V gene: TRBV29-1

CDR3 protein: CASSFGGGGNQPQHF
clone size: NA
J gene: TRBJ1-5
V gene: TRBV28

CDR3 protein: CASSESGTGGHYEQYF
clone size: once
J gene: TRBJ2-7
V gene: TRBV25-1

CDR3 protein: CASSLGREVSYNEQFF
clone size: NA
J gene: TRBJ2-1
V gene: TRBV5-4

CDR3 protein: CASSVESTTGELFF
clone size: NA
J gene: TRBJ2-2
V gene: TRBV9

CDR3 protein: CFKTDTPQETQYF
clone size: NA
J gene: TRBJ2-5
V gene: TRBV9

CDR3 protein: CASSLAGTNNEQFF
clone size: NA
J gene: TRBJ2-1
V gene: TRBV7-2